The source of this TCR beta chain is a study of cytomegalovirus exposure and HLA in healthy donors. Samples came from healthy bone marrow donors. In the case of this clone: Its antigen is unidentified.

The CDR3 loop spans 14 amino acids. CDR1 and CDR2 from the germline V gene are SNHLY and FYNNEI. Trimming removed 3 bases from V and 1 base from J, with 7 bases in between. Vbeta (60) and Jbeta (13) primers were used in the PCR. The repertoire was sequenced with immunoSEQ multiplex PCR; TCRdb's copy has only in-frame clones and lacks some. Of 100,000 to 150,000 clones listed, around 73% are singletons. Points from the study as a whole: An analysis done earlier found most TCR beta V segments productive about 87% or about 30% of the time. Immune exposure information comprised only CMV serostatus.

The rearrangement uses TRBV2 and TRBJ1-5; TRBD1 might be the D (5 bases). The sequenced sample was PBMCs. The clonotype was recovered from a female donor in good health and CMV-seronegative. The CDR3 protein is CASSEGLSNQPQHF. The DNA for the CDR3 is TGTGCCAGCAGTGAGGGGCTAAGCAATCAGCCCCAGCATTTT.